Each of the 22 T cell receptor beta chains below was sequenced from the same sample in a study of glioma-infiltrating T cells. TCR alpha and beta CDR3 regions were amplified from RNA using iRepertoire nested multiplex PCR. TCRdb re-analysed the multiplex PCR reads in MiXCR, keeping a single row per CDR3 protein. The sample has approximately 40,000 distinct CDR3 sequences; around 22% are singletons. The sequencing input was glioma tissue, nonneoplastic brain tissue, or PBMCs (not recorded which). The receptors stem from a human donor with low-grade glioma or glioblastoma, undergoing nonglioma brain surgery, or in good health (not recorded which).

This clonotype was observed many times. This sequence joins TRBV12-3 or TRBV12-4 and TRBJ2-3; D possibly corresponds to TRBD1 (6 bases). Deletions cut 2 bases from V and 2 bases from J, with 14 bases between. The CDR3 is 16 residues long. The CDR3 sequence: CASSLLDRRFTDTQYF. The CDR3 region has the DNA TGTGCCAGCAGTTTACTTGACAGGCGTTTCACAGATACGCAGTATTTT.

This chain uses TRBV6-8 with TRBJ1-1, with TRBD1 matching 11 bases. The J segment lost 5 bases and the V segment lost 7 bases, leaving 6 bases of the junction unmatched. The CDR3 consists of 14 residues. The germline V gene has CDR1 MNHGY and CDR2 SAAAGT. The CDR3 loop reads CASTGQGARTEAFF. CDR3 DNA: TGTGCCAGCACAGGACAGGGGGCGAGGACTGAAGCTTTCTTT.

The table lists this clonotype with a few counts. This may be a read error: a much more frequent sequence differs by one nucleotide. The rearrangement uses TRBV24-1 and TRBJ1-2; D may be TRBD1 (5 bases). CDR3 length: 14 residues. Germline V gives CDR1 KGHDR, CDR2 SFDVKD. The germline V and J ends were trimmed by 5 bases and 1 base, with 10 bases remaining between them. CDR3 sequence (DNA): TGTGCCACCAGTGGTGGGACCTTTAACTATGGCTACACCTTC. Amino acid sequence: CATSGGTFNYGYTF.

This clonotype was counted at least ten times. This rearrangement joins TRBV20-1 to TRBJ1-5, with D possibly matching TRBD1 (5 bases). CDR1 is DFQATT and CDR2 is SNEGSKA in the germline V gene (reference sequence). Trimming took off 6 bases at V and 3 bases at J, with 18 bases between the two ends. The CDR3 length is 15 residues. The CDR3 protein is CSAWDLTGNNQPQHF. For the CDR3, the DNA is TGCAGTGCCTGGGACCTCACGGGCAACAATCAGCCCCAGCATTTT.

This clonotype was counted at least ten times. The chain recombines TRBV6-1 with TRBJ1-5; D not resolved. This CDR3 has 16 amino acids. Germline V gives CDR1 MNHNS, CDR2 SASEGT. Trimming left V 4 bases short and J 0 bases short, with 13 bases between. The chain's CDR3 is CASSVFAEYSNQPQHF. CDR3 bases: TGTGCCAGCAGTGTTTTCGCAGAGTATAGCAATCAGCCCCAGCATTTT.

This clonotype was detected many times. In nucleotides, the CDR3 is TGTGCCAGCAGCCTCCAGGGTTCGGGCCACACTGAAGCTTTCTTT. Translated, it gives CASSLQGSGHTEAFF. This chain connects TRBV7-9 to TRBJ1-1, with a weak D call TRBD1 (5 bases). CDR1 and CDR2 from the germline V gene are SEHNR and FQNEAQ (reference sequence). Trimming left V 5 bases short and J 3 bases short, with 16 bases between. The CDR3 sequence is 15 residues long.

The chain links TRBV29-1 to TRBJ2-6; TRBD1 matches 9 bases. Per germline, CDR1 SQVTM and CDR2 ANQGSEA. The CDR3 is made up of 15 amino acids. V trimming: 7 bases; J trimming: 4 bases; junction bases outside the gene matches: 8. For the CDR3, the DNA is TGCAGCGGCGAACAGGGGGCGCAGGGGGCCAACGTCCTGACTTTC. Translating gives CSGEQGAQGANVLTF.

This clonotype has a count of ten or more. The genes are TRBV19 and TRBJ1-5; 8 nucleotides agree with TRBD1. The CDR3 is made up of 14 amino acids. With 7 bases clipped from V and 3 bases from J, the junction kept 5 bases outside the gene matches. CDR1 and CDR2 (germline): LNHDA, SQIVND (reference sequence). The CDR3 DNA sequence: TGTGCCAGTACTTTGGACAGGGACAATCAGCCCCAGCATTTT. Translating gives CASTLDRDNQPQHF.

As regards this clonotype: Since a much larger clone is just one base distant, this may be a read error. The missing conserved phenylalanine or tryptophan at the end of this CDR3 makes a read error likely. The chain combines TRBV14 with TRBJ2-5; D is ambiguous. With 0 bases removed from V and 10 bases from J, the gap between germline ends came to 6 bases. CDR1 SGHDN and CDR2 FVKESK come from the germline V gene. This CDR3 has 11 amino acids. The DNA of the CDR3 is TGTGCCAGCAGCCAAGATCGGGTCCAGTACTAC. As protein: CASSQDRVQYY.

This rearrangement joins TRBV7-9 to TRBJ2-3; a possible D gene is TRBD2 (5 bases). The CDR3 extends over 15 amino acids. Per germline, CDR1 SEHNR and CDR2 FQNEAQ (reference sequence). The V end lost 5 bases, the J end lost 1 base, and 13 bases lay between the germline ends. The CDR3 DNA reads TGTGCCAGCAGCGTTGGACTGTATGGCACAGATACGCAGTATTTT. Its protein is CASSVGLYGTDTQYF.

This clonotype was seen a handful of times. The genes are TRBV5-1 and TRBJ2-5; unclear D gene. CDR1 is SGHRS and CDR2 is YFSETQ in the germline V gene. The CDR3 contains 14 residues. V was pared by 0 bases and J by 1 base, with 7 bases between. CDR3 sequence reads: CASSLVSLQETQYF. CDR3 DNA: TGCGCCAGCAGCTTGGTTTCACTCCAAGAGACCCAGTACTTC. The full variable domain, its missing parts supplied by reference TRBV5-1 and TRBJ2-5, is KAGVTQTPRYLIKTRGQQVTLSCSPISGHRSVSWYQQTPGQGLQFLFEYFSETQRNKGNFPGRFSGRQFSNSRSEMNVSTLELGDSALYLCASSLVSLQETQYFGPGTRLLVL.

The table lists this clonotype with many counts. This chain connects TRBV28 to TRBJ1-5; D not certain. The germline V gene encodes CDR1 MDHEN and CDR2 SYDVKM. The CDR3 length is 18 residues. V was trimmed by 2 bases and J by 0 bases, leaving 17 bases between them. As DNA, the CDR3 is TGTGCCAGCAGTTTAGATCCGACGGGAATTTATAGCAATCAGCCCCAGCATTTT. Protein product: CASSLDPTGIYSNQPQHF.

Ten or more counts support this clonotype. The rearrangement uses TRBV7-9 and TRBJ2-7; 10 nucleotides align to TRBD2. Germline CDR1 SEHNR, CDR2 FQNEAQ (reference sequence). The CDR3 spans 17 residues. V dropped 5 bases and J dropped 0; count of bases not matched to a gene: 10. This chain's CDR3 is CASSPARTSGISYEQYF. CDR3 sequence (DNA): TGTGCCAGCAGCCCTGCCCGGACTAGCGGTATCTCCTACGAGCAGTACTTC. Supplemented by reference TRBV7-9 and TRBJ2-7, the full variable domain reads DTGVSQNPRHKITKRGQNVTFRCDPISEHNRLYWYRQTLGQGPEFLTYFQNEAQLEKSRLLSDRFSAERPKGSFSTLEIQRTEQGDSAMYLCASSPARTSGISYEQYFGPGTRLTVT.

The chain joins TRBV7-9 to TRBJ2-3, with 7 bases matching TRBD2. Germline V lookup: CDR1 SEHNR, CDR2 FQNEAQ (reference sequence). There are 16 residues in the CDR3. V shed 5 bases, J shed 0 bases, and the junction held 8 bases outside the gene matches. CDR3 sequence reads: CASSHQTSSSTDTQYF. In DNA form, the CDR3 reads TGTGCCAGCAGCCACCAGACTAGCTCGAGCACAGATACGCAGTATTTT.

The J gene is TRBJ1-1, the V gene TRBV18, with D unclear. V was trimmed by 8 bases and J by 1 base, leaving 11 bases between them. CDR3 length: 13 residues. The germline V gene has CDR1 KGHSH and CDR2 LQKENI. DNA of the CDR3: TGTGCCAGCCCAAACCAGGAGAACACTGAAGCTTTCTTT. It translates to CASPNQENTEAFF.

In this sample, this clonotype turned up many times. The V call is TRBV4-1, the J call TRBJ2-3; no clear D gene. V was cut by 0 bases and J by 7 bases, with 11 bases left in between. Germline CDR1 is MGHRA and CDR2 is YSYEKL. This CDR3 region has 14 residues. CDR3 region: CASSQDVGFNTQYF. DNA for the CDR3: TGCGCCAGCAGCCAAGATGTCGGGTTTAATACGCAGTATTTT.

This clonotype was found many times. The rearrangement uses TRBV7-9 and TRBJ1-6; the match to TRBD1 covers 8 bases. Germline CDR1 is SEHNR and CDR2 is FQNEAQ (reference sequence). The CDR3 covers 19 residues. The V segment lost 2 bases and the J segment 7 bases; nucleotides outside the gene matches: 16. The CDR3 DNA follows: TGTGCCAGCAGCTTATTTAACATGGGACAGGTTATCAGGAATTCACCCCTCCACTTT. It yields the protein CASSLFNMGQVIRNSPLHF.

This clonotype was found many times. The chain is built from TRBV7-8 and TRBJ2-1; D is perhaps TRBD1 (5 bases). Trimming took off 5 bases at V and 2 bases at J, with 10 bases between the two ends. Germline V gene sequence: CDR1 SGHVS, CDR2 FQNEAQ. The length of the CDR3 is 14 residues. The CDR3 sequence is CASSVRVPYNEQFF. The CDR3 DNA follows: TGTGCCAGCAGCGTCAGGGTCCCCTACAATGAGCAGTTCTTC.

V and J are TRBV27 and TRBJ2-1, with D perhaps TRBD1 (6 bases). The V gene lost 6 bases and the J gene lost 9 bases, with 12 bases spanning the gap. Germline CDR1 and CDR2: MNHEY and SMNVEV (reference sequence). This CDR3 spans 12 amino acids. This CDR3 is CASRPQGCEQFF. The DNA for the CDR3 is TGTGCCAGCAGACCACAGGGCTGTGAGCAGTTCTTC.

This clonotype was seen ten or more times. The J gene is TRBJ2-7, the V gene TRBV4-1, with D uncertain. The length of the CDR3 is 14 residues. V was shortened by 1 base and J by 0 bases, with 7 bases between the two germline ends. Germline V gene data show CDR1 as MGHRA and CDR2 as YSYEKL. CDR3 sequence (DNA): TGCGCCAGCAGCCAAGTGTCGGGCTCCTACGAGCAGTACTTC. This sequence encodes CASSQVSGSYEQYF.

The rearrangement uses TRBV3-1 and TRBJ1-4, with TRBD1 as a possible D gene (5 bases). The CDR3 extends over 13 amino acids. The V gene lost 11 bases and the J gene lost 10 bases, with 20 bases spanning the gap. The V gene's germline CDR1 is LGHDT and CDR2 YNNKEL (reference sequence). Written as DNA, the CDR3 is TGTGCCTCCGAGGGGCCGGCTAATCGAAAACTGTTTTTT. Its translation: CASEGPANRKLFF.

This clonotype was seen at least ten times. CDR3 nucleotide sequence: TGTGCCAGCAGTTTTTTGGACGCCGAGCAGTACTTC. It is translated as CASSFLDAEQYF. The chain uses TRBV28 and TRBJ2-7; D not resolved. V gave up 3 bases and J gave up 6 bases, with 9 bases separating them. The CDR3 runs to 12 residues. In germline, CDR1 is MDHEN, CDR2 SYDVKM.